The sequence of this T cell receptor (beta chain) was determined in a study of blood T cell repertoires in COVID-19. At the level of the study: The study drew acute and convalescent COVID-19 samples from the United States, Italy and Spain. T cells, B-cell-depleted T cells, or PBMCs provided the cDNA or gDNA that served as material.

Original methodology: Estimation of nucleated cell counts relied on the amplification of reference gene primers. Generated by immunoSEQ multiplex PCR, the TCRdb table keeps only in-frame clones and is missing some. That table is the source of V, J and clone size, and D and trimming were worked out from the DNA. The sample lists about 16,000 clones, 92% occurring once. Per germline, CDR1 SNHLY and CDR2 FYNNEI. The CDR3 is 12 amino acids. The V end lost 7 bases, the J end lost 9 bases, and 10 bases lay between the germline ends. This receptor was obtained from a human donor with active COVID-19. The donor label of this sample is uncertain. The J gene is TRBJ1-6, the V gene TRBV2, with D possibly matching TRBD1 (5 bases). The specimen sequenced was peripheral blood. CDR3 DNA: TGTGCCAGCACTGGTAGGGGTTCACCCCTCCACTTT. It specifies CASTGRGSPLHF.